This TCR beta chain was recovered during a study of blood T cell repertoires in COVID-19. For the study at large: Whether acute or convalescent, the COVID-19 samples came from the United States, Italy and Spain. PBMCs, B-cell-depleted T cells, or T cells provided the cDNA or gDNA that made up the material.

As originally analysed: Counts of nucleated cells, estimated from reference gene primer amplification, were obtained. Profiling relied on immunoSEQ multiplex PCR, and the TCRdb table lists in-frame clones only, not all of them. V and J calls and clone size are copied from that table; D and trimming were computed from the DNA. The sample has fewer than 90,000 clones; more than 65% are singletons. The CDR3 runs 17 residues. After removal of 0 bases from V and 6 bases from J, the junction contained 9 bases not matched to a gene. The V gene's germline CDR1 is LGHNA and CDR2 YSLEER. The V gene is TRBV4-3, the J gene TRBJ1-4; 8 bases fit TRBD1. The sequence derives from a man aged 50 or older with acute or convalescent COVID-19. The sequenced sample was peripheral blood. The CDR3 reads CASSQEWRAGGYEKLFF. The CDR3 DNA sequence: TGCGCCAGCAGCCAAGAGTGGCGGGCAGGGGGCTATGAAAAACTGTTTTTT.